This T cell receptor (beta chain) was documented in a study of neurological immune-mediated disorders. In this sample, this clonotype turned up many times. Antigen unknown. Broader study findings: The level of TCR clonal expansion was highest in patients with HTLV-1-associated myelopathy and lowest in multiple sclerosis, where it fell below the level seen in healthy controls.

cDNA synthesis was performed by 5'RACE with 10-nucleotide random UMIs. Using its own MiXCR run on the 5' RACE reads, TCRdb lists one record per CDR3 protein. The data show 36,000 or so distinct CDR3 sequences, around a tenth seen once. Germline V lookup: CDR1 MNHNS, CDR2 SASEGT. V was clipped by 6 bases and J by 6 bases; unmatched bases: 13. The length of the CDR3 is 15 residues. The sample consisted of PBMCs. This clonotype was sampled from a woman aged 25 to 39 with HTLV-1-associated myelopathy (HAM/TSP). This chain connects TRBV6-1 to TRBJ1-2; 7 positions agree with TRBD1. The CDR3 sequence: CASRVDREKTHGYTF. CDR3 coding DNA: TGTGCCAGCAGGGTCGACAGGGAAAAAACTCATGGCTACACCTTC.